This T cell receptor (beta chain) comes out of a study of blood T cell repertoires in COVID-19. The table came from immunoSEQ multiplex PCR; TCRdb's copy has only in-frame clones and leaves some out. Altogether 200,000 to 250,000 clones are present, 90% being singletons, with the ten largest covering about 15%. Germline V gives CDR1 SGHTA, CDR2 FQGNSA. The CDR3 loop spans 16 amino acids. The V segment lost 7 bases and the J segment 4 bases; nucleotides outside the gene matches: 11. Sample: PBMCs or T cells enriched from blood (not recorded which). The V and J genes are TRBV7-2 and TRBJ2-2; TRBD1 matches at 8 bases. The clonotype comes from a man between 25 and 39 years old who had been exposed to COVID-19. The CDR3 coding sequence is TGTGCCAGCACCTCCCCGAGGGGGACAGGCACCGGGGAGCTGTTTTTT. Protein: CASTSPRGTGTGELFF.